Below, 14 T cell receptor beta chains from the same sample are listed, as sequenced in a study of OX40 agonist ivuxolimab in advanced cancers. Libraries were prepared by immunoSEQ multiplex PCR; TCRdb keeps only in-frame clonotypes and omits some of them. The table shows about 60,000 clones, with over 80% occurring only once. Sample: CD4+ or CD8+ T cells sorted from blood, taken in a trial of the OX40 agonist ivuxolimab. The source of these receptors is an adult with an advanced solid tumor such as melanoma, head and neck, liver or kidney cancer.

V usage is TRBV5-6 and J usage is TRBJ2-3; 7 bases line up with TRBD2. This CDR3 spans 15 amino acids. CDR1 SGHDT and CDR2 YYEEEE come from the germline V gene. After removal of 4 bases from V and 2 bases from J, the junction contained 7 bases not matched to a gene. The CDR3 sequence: CASSPLAGSTDTQYF. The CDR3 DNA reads TGTGCCAGCAGCCCGTTAGCGGGCTCCACAGATACGCAGTATTTT.

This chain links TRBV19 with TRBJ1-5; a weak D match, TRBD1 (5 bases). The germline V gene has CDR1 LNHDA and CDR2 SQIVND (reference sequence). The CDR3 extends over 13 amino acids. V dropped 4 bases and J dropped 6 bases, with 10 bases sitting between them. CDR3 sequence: CASSNRYGQPQHF. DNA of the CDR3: TGTGCCAGTAGTAACAGGTACGGTCAGCCCCAGCATTTT.

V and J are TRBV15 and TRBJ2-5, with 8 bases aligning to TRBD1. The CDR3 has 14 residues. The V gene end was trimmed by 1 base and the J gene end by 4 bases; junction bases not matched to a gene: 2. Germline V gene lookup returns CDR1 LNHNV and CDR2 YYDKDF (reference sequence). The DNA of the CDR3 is TGTGCCACCAGCAGAGCCGGACAGGGAGAGACCCAGTACTTC. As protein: CATSRAGQGETQYF.

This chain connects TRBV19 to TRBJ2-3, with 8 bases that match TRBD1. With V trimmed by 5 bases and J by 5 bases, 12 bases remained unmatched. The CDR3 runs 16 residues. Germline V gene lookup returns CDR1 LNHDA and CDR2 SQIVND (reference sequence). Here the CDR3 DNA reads TGTGCCAGTAGTCCCGATCGAGGACAGGGAGAAGATACGCAGTATTTT. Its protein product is CASSPDRGQGEDTQYF.

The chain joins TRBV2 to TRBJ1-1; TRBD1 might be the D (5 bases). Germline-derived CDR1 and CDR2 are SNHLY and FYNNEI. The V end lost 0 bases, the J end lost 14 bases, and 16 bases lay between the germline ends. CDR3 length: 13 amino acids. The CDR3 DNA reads TGTGCCAGCAGTGAAGCTTATGTCCAGGGAGGCTTCTTT. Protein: CASSEAYVQGGFF.

The CDR3 sequence is CASSPARQTGELFF. CDR3 in DNA: TGTGCCAGCTCACCAGCTAGACAGACCGGGGAGCTGTTTTTT. The chain has TRBV18 and TRBJ2-2, with D possibly being TRBD1 (5 bases). This CDR3 spans 14 amino acids. Germline V gives CDR1 KGHSH, CDR2 LQKENI. Between the trimmed V and J ends, which lost 2 bases and 5 bases, there was a span of 9 bases.

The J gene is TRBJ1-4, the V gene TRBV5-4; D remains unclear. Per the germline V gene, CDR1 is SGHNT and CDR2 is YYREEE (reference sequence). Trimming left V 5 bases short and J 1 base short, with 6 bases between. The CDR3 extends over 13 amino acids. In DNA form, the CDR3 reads TGTGCCAGCAGTGTTGGAACTAATGAAAAACTGTTTTTT. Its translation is CASSVGTNEKLFF.

This chain's CDR3 is CASSLEEGWRGYTF. In DNA form, the CDR3 reads TGTGCCAGCAGCTTAGAAGAGGGCTGGAGAGGCTACACCTTC. The gene calls are TRBV7-9 and TRBJ1-2; D gene ambiguous. The CDR3 has 14 amino acids. V was clipped by 1 base and J by 8 bases, with 14 bases between them. Per germline, CDR1 SEHNR and CDR2 FQNEAQ (reference sequence).

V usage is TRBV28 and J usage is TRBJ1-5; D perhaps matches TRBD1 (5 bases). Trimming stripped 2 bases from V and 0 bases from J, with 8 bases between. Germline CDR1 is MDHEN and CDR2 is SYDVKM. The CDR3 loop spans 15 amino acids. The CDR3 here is CASSLPDSSNQPQHF. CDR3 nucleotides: TGTGCCAGCAGTTTACCCGACAGTAGCAATCAGCCCCAGCATTTT.

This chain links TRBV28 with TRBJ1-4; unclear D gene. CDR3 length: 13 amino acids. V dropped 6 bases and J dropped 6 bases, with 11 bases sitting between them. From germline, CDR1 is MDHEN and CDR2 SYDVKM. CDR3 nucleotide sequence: TGTGCCAGCAGACCGGGTCCCGATGAAAAACTGTTTTTT. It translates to CASRPGPDEKLFF.

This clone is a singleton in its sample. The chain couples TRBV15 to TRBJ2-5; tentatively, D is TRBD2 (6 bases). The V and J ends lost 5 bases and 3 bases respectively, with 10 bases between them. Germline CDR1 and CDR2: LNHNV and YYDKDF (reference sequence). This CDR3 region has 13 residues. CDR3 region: CATSGRMEETQYF. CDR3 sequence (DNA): TGTGCCACCAGCGGGAGGATGGAAGAGACCCAGTACTTC.

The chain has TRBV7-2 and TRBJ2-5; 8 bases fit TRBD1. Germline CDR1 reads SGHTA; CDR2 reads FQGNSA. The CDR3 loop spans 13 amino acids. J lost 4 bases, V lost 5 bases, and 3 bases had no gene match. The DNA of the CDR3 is TGTGCCAGCAGCCGGGACAGGAGAGAGACCCAGTACTTC. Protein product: CASSRDRRETQYF.

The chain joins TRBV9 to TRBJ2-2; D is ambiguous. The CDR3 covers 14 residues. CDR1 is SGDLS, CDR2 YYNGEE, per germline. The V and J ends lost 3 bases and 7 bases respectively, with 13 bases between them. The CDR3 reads CASSADQAGGELFF. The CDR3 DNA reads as TGTGCCAGCAGCGCGGACCAGGCTGGCGGGGAGCTGTTTTTT.

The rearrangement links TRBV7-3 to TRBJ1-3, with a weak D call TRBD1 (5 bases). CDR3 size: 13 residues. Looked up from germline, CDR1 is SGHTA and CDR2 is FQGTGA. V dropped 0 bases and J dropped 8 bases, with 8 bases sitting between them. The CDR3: CASSLTGTDTIYF. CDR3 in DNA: TGTGCCAGCAGCTTAACTGGGACTGACACCATATATTTT.